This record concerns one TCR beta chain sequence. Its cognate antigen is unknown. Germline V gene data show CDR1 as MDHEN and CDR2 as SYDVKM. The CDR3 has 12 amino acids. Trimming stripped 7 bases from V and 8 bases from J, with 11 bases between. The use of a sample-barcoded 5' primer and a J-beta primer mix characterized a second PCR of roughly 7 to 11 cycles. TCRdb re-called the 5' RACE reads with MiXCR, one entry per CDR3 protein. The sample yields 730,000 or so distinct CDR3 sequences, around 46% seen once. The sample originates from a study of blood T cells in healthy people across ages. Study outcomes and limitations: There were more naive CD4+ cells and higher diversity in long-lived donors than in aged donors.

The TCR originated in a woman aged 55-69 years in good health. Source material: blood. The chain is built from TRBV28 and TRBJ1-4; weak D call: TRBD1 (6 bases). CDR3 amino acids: CASTQGQEKLFF. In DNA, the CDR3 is TGTGCCAGCACACAGGGTCAAGAAAAACTGTTTTTT.